This T cell receptor (beta chain) is from a study of blood T cell repertoires in COVID-19. Study as a whole: Specimens from acute and convalescent COVID-19 originated in the United States, Italy and Spain. From T cells, B-cell-depleted T cells, or PBMCs came the material, which was cDNA or gDNA.

CDR1 and CDR2 from the germline V gene are LGHNA and YNFKEQ. The CDR3 totals 18 residues. Trimming removed 4 bases from V and 2 bases from J, with 23 bases in between. In Seattle, patients joined the study during active infection and were tracked longitudinally. As originally analysed: Reference gene primers were amplified, and this amplification served to estimate nucleated cell counts. Some clones are missing from TCRdb's copy, which holds only in-frame ones; the method was immunoSEQ multiplex PCR. D and trimming come from the DNA, and the V and J calls and clone size come from that table. The sample includes about 480,000 clones, 89% of them seen just once.

The sample consisted of peripheral blood. The chain employs TRBV4-2 and TRBJ2-5, with D possibly TRBD1 on 5 matching bases. The receptor was derived from a man aged 18 to 30 with COVID-19, enrolled during active disease. In DNA, the CDR3 is TGTGCCAGCAGCCGGTCCTTAAGTTTTCGGACATATCAAGAGACCCAGTACTTC. Translation: CASSRSLSFRTYQETQYF.